These 22 T cell receptor beta chains came from one sample sequenced in a study of cytomegalovirus exposure and HLA in healthy donors. Amplification used 60 Vbeta primers and 13 Jbeta primers. TCRdb's copy holds only in-frame clones and misses some; the assay was immunoSEQ multiplex PCR. The data show 60,000 to 75,000 clones, with 70% to 75% seen just once and 22% held by the top ten. The sample comprised PBMCs. The source of these receptors is a woman in her twenties or thirties in good health and CMV-seropositive.

V usage is TRBV2 and J usage is TRBJ1-4; 10 bases fit TRBD1. V was clipped by 11 bases and J by 7 bases; unmatched bases: 13. Germline V gene lookup returns CDR1 SNHLY and CDR2 FYNNEI. This CDR3 contains 15 residues. The CDR3 is CAGRQGANFFEKLFF. The CDR3 DNA is TGTGCCGGCCGACAGGGGGCGAATTTTTTTGAAAAACTGTTTTTT.

In DNA, the CDR3 is TGTGCCAGCAGCCGTACGGGGGACAGAGCCTACGAGCAGTACTTC. Protein sequence: CASSRTGDRAYEQYF. J is TRBJ2-7 and V is TRBV7-2; perhaps TRBD1 as D (7 bases). This CDR3 spans 15 amino acids. The germline CDR1 and CDR2 sequences are SGHTA and FQGNSA. Trimming cost V 5 bases and J 2 bases, with 16 bases left between them.

The V and J genes are TRBV28 and TRBJ2-7; 8 bases are a match to TRBD2. The CDR3 is made up of 15 amino acids. Trimming removed 8 bases from V and 2 bases from J; junction bases left unmatched: 11. Germline CDR1 is MDHEN and CDR2 is SYDVKM. This CDR3 reads CASRDIAGWTYEQYF. Here the CDR3 DNA reads TGTGCCAGCCGAGACATAGCGGGATGGACCTACGAGCAGTACTTC.

The chain is built from TRBV30 and TRBJ2-7; TRBD2 is a possible D gene (7 bases). Per the germline V gene, CDR1 is GTSNPN and CDR2 is SVGIG (reference sequence). Trimming pared 3 bases from V and 2 bases from J, leaving 17 bases between. The CDR3 sequence is 15 residues long. CDR3 sequence (DNA): TGTGCCTGGAGCCCTAAAGGGGGACTAACCTACGAGCAGTACTTC. Protein: CAWSPKGGLTYEQYF.

The chain employs TRBV5-1 and TRBJ1-2, with TRBD1 matching 9 bases. CDR1 is SGHRS and CDR2 is YFSETQ in the germline V gene. Trimming at V came to 0 bases and at J to 3 bases, leaving 0 bases not matched to a gene. The CDR3 consists of 14 residues. CDR3 in amino acids: CASSLGQGDYGYTF. The CDR3 DNA sequence: TGCGCCAGCAGCTTGGGACAGGGGGACTATGGCTACACCTTC.

The chain combines TRBV15 with TRBJ1-1, with D possibly TRBD1 on 6 matching bases. The CDR3 is made up of 15 amino acids. V was shortened by 1 base and J by 4 bases, with 13 bases between the two germline ends. Germline-derived CDR1 and CDR2 are LNHNV and YYDKDF (reference sequence). The CDR3 DNA follows: TGTGCCACCAGCAGAGCCTACAGGGTGGCCACTGAAGCTTTCTTT. Encoded protein: CATSRAYRVATEAFF.

In its sample, this clone was seen a few times. J is TRBJ1-5 and V is TRBV7-9, with D perhaps matching TRBD1 (6 bases). The CDR3 loop spans 13 amino acids. V lost 7 bases to trimming and J lost 4 bases, with 11 bases between them. Germline CDR1 and CDR2: SEHNR and FQNEAQ (reference sequence). In DNA, the CDR3 is TGTGCCAGCACTTCCACAGGGAATCAGCCCCAGCATTTT. Its protein product is CASTSTGNQPQHF.

V gene TRBV30 combines with J gene TRBJ1-5, with 8 bases fitting TRBD1. CDR1 and CDR2 from the germline V gene are GTSNPN and SVGIG (reference sequence). V lost 2 bases and J lost 6; bases outside the gene matches: 3. The CDR3 covers 13 residues. This CDR3 reads CAWSQGAIQPQHF. The DNA for the CDR3 is TGTGCCTGGAGTCAGGGGGCAATTCAGCCCCAGCATTTT. Based on the CDR3 plus reference TRBV30 and TRBJ1-5, the full variable domain is SQTIHQWPATLVQPVGSPLSLECTVEGTSNPNLYWYRQAAGRGLQLLFYSVGIGQISSEVPQNLSASRPQDRQFILSSKKLLLSDSGFYLCAWSQGAIQPQHFGDGTRLSIL.

This sequence joins TRBV5-6 and TRBJ2-5; TRBD1 is a possible D gene (5 bases). The V end was cut by 1 base, the J end by 4 bases, with 5 bases between. The CDR3 sequence is 12 residues long. Germline loops: CDR1 SGHDT, CDR2 YYEEEE. The CDR3 nucleotides read TGTGCCAGCAGCTTGACAGGAGAGACCCAGTACTTC. Its protein is CASSLTGETQYF.

This clone was picked up a small number of times. The genes are TRBV18 and TRBJ2-1, with 9 bases lining up with TRBD1. V shed 6 bases and J 5 bases; nucleotides not matched to a gene: 5. CDR3 length: 14 residues. Germline V gene data show CDR1 as KGHSH and CDR2 as LQKENI. This CDR3 is CASSPGQGDNEQFF. In DNA form, the CDR3 reads TGTGCCAGCTCCCCGGGACAGGGAGACAATGAGCAGTTCTTC.

V and J are TRBV29-1 and TRBJ1-3; the D is unclear. Germline V CDR1 and CDR2: SQVTM, ANQGSEA. The CDR3 is 13 amino acids. V lost 4 bases and J 0 bases, leaving 7 bases between the germline ends. This CDR3 is CSVVLSSGNTIYF. The CDR3 DNA sequence: TGCAGCGTTGTGCTGAGCTCTGGAAACACCATATATTTT.

This chain uses TRBV29-1 with TRBJ1-4, with 8 bases that match TRBD1. The CDR3 runs 16 residues. The V gene's germline CDR1 is SQVTM and CDR2 ANQGSEA. With V trimmed by 0 bases and J by 8 bases, 11 bases remained unmatched. DNA for the CDR3: TGCAGCGTTGAAGAAAGGAGCGGACAGGGAGGCGAAAAACTGTTTTTT. Its protein is CSVEERSGQGGEKLFF.

This clone was seen a few times. The CDR3 sequence is CASSLMLEDEKLFF. In nucleotides, the CDR3 is TGTGCCAGCAGCTTGATGTTGGAGGATGAAAAACTGTTTTTT. The chain is built from TRBV5-4 and TRBJ1-4; unclear D gene. The CDR3 runs 14 residues. V gave up 1 base and J gave up 6 bases, with 10 bases separating them. Germline V gene lookup returns CDR1 SGHNT and CDR2 YYREEE (reference sequence). The full variable domain, with the rest looked up from reference TRBV5-4 and TRBJ1-4, is ETGVTQSPTHLIKTRGQQVTLRCSSQSGHNTVSWYQQALGQGPQFIFQYYREEENGRGNFPPRFSGLQFPNYSSELNVNALELDDSALYLCASSLMLEDEKLFFGSGTQLSVL.

This rearrangement joins TRBV28 to TRBJ1-5; D is possibly TRBD1 (5 bases). Per germline, CDR1 MDHEN and CDR2 SYDVKM. Trimming stripped 2 bases from V and 1 base from J, with 12 bases between. The CDR3 covers 16 residues. This chain's CDR3 is CASSLIQGVSNQPQHF. The CDR3 nucleotides are TGTGCCAGCAGTTTAATCCAGGGTGTGAGCAATCAGCCCCAGCATTTT.

The J gene is TRBJ2-7, the V gene TRBV7-9, with 9 bases matching TRBD2. The V gene's germline CDR1 is SEHNR and CDR2 FQNEAQ (reference sequence). Trimming at V came to 5 bases and at J to 3 bases, leaving 5 bases not matched to a gene. This CDR3 is built from 14 residues. Here the CDR3 DNA reads TGTGCCAGCAGCCCTTTAGCGGGAGTCTACGAGCAGTACTTC. This encodes CASSPLAGVYEQYF.

This chain joins TRBV6-1 and TRBJ1-5; the match to TRBD1 covers 9 bases. Germline V gene data show CDR1 as MNHNS and CDR2 as SASEGT. The CDR3 totals 15 residues. The V and J ends lost 3 bases and 3 bases, in that order; junction bases with no gene match: 3. The chain's CDR3 is CASSERDRVNQPQHF. The CDR3 nucleotides read TGTGCCAGCAGTGAGAGGGACAGGGTCAATCAGCCCCAGCATTTT.

A few counts support this clone. The V call is TRBV6-4, the J call TRBJ1-5; D call uncertain. This CDR3 is 13 amino acids long. Trimming removed 2 bases from V and 3 bases from J, with 5 bases in between. The germline V gene encodes CDR1 MRHNA and CDR2 SNTAGT. In nucleotides, the CDR3 is TGTGCCAGCAGTGACGGACTCAATCAGCCCCAGCATTTT. Its translation: CASSDGLNQPQHF.

This clone has only a few counts. The chain joins TRBV30 to TRBJ2-5; the match to TRBD1 covers 9 bases. CDR3 length: 16 amino acids. The ends lost 5 bases at V and 1 base at J; junction bases unmatched: 11. Germline V gene data show CDR1 as GTSNPN and CDR2 as SVGIG (reference sequence). DNA for the CDR3: TGTGCCTGGGTTAACAGGGGGCGAGAGATCCAAGAGACCCAGTACTTC. Its protein product is CAWVNRGREIQETQYF. Full variable domain (remainder filled in from reference TRBV30 and TRBJ2-5): SQTIHQWPATLVQPVGSPLSLECTVEGTSNPNLYWYRQAAGRGLQLLFYSVGIGQISSEVPQNLSASRPQDRQFILSSKKLLLSDSGFYLCAWVNRGREIQETQYFGPGTRLLVL.

V gene TRBV5-6 combines with J gene TRBJ2-6; TRBD2 is a possible D gene (5 bases). Germline V gives CDR1 SGHDT, CDR2 YYEEEE. CDR3 length: 19 residues. V was pared by 1 base and J by 0 bases, with 17 bases between. CDR3 DNA: TGTGCCAGCAGCTTGCGGTCTCTTGGAGGACCCTCTGGGGCCAACGTCCTGACTTTC. This codes for CASSLRSLGGPSGANVLTF.

This clone was seen a few times. The rearrangement joins TRBV5-5 to TRBJ1-1; TRBD1 matches at 12 bases. This CDR3 has 14 amino acids. In germline, CDR1 is SGHKS, CDR2 YYEKEE (reference sequence). V lost 4 bases, J lost 4 bases, and 2 bases stayed unmatched. CDR3 nucleotide sequence: TGTGCCAGCAGCCGGGACAGGGGGCTCACTGAAGCTTTCTTT. It encodes CASSRDRGLTEAFF. The complete variable domain, with remaining parts taken from reference TRBV5-5 and TRBJ1-1, reads DAGVTQSPTHLIKTRGQQVTLRCSPISGHKSVSWYQQVLGQGPQFIFQYYEKEERGRGNFPDRFSARQFPNYSSELNVNALLLGDSALYLCASSRDRGLTEAFFGQGTRLTVV.

The chain has TRBV7-9 and TRBJ1-3, with D tentatively TRBD1 (6 bases). In germline, CDR1 is SEHNR, CDR2 FQNEAQ (reference sequence). V dropped 4 bases and J dropped 2 bases, with 12 bases sitting between them. The CDR3 extends over 15 amino acids. Written as DNA, the CDR3 is TGTGCCAGCAGCTCTTACAGGGTCCCTGGAAACACCATATATTTT. Protein product: CASSSYRVPGNTIYF.

This clone appeared a single time. The CDR3 spells CASSPLDTLNTEAFF. The CDR3 bases are TGTGCCAGCAGTCCGCTCGACACCCTGAACACTGAAGCTTTCTTT. The genes are TRBV6-5 and TRBJ1-1; unclear D gene. CDR1 is MNHEY, CDR2 SVGAGI, per germline. Trimming took 5 bases from V and 0 from J, leaving 13 bases between them. The CDR3 extends over 15 amino acids.